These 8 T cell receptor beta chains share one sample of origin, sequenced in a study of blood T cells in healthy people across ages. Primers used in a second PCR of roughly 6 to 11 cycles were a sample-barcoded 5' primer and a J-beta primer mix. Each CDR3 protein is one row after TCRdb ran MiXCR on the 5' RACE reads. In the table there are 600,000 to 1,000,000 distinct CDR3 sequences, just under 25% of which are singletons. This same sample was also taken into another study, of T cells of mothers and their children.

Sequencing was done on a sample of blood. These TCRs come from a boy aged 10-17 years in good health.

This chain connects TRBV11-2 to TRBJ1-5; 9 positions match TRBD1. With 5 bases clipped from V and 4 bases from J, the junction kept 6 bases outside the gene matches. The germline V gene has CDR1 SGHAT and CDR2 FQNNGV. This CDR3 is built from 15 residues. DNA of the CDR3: TGTGCCAGCAGCCCCGAGGACAGGGGAAATCAGCCCCAGCATTTT. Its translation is CASSPEDRGNQPQHF.

The DNA of the CDR3 is TGTGCCAGCAGACCTACCTATCGGTCTGCGGGAGCCCCCTACGAGCAGTACTTC. Encoded protein: CASRPTYRSAGAPYEQYF. J is TRBJ2-5 and V is TRBV28; 7 bases agree with TRBD2. The J call may be in error: the DNA end matches TRBJ2-7 better. Germline V gene data show CDR1 as MDHEN and CDR2 as SYDVKM. The CDR3 length is 18 residues.

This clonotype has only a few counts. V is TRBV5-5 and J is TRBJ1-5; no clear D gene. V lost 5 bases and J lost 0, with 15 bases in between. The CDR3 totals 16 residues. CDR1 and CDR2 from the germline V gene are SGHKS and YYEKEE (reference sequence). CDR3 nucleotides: TGTGCCAGCAGGGCCGATTGGGCCGATAGCAATCAGCCCCAGCATTTT. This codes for CASRADWADSNQPQHF.

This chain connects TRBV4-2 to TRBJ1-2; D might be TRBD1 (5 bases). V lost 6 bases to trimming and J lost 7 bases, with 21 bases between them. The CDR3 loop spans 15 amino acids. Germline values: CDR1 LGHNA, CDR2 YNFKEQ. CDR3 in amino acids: CASSPEQGVLGGYTF. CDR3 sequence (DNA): TGTGCCAGCAGTCCCGAGCAGGGAGTTCTTGGTGGCTACACCTTC.

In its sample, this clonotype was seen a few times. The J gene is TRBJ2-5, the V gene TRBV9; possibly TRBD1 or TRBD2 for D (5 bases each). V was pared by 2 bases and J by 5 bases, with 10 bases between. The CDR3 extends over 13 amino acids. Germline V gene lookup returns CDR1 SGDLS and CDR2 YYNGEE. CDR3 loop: CASSVWDAETQYF. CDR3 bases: TGTGCCAGCAGCGTCTGGGACGCGGAGACCCAGTACTTC.

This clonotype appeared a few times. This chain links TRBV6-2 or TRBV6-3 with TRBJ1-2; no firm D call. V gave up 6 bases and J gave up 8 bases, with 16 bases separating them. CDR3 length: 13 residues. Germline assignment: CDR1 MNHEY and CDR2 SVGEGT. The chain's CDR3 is CASSLRADLGYTF. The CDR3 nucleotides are TGTGCCAGCAGCTTGCGCGCGGATCTCGGCTACACCTTC.

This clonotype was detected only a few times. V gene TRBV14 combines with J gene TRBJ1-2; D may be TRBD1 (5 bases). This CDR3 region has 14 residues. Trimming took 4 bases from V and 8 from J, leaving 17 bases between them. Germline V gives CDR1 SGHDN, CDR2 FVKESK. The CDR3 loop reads CASSPLLSGGGYTF. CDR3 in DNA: TGTGCCAGCAGCCCCCTCCTGTCGGGGGGAGGCTACACCTTC. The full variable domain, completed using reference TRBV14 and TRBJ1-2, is EAGVTQFPSHSVIEKGQTVTLRCDPISGHDNLYWYRRVMGKEIKFLLHFVKESKQDESGMPNNRFLAERTGGTYSTLKVQPAELEDSGVYFCASSPLLSGGGYTFGSGTRLTVV.

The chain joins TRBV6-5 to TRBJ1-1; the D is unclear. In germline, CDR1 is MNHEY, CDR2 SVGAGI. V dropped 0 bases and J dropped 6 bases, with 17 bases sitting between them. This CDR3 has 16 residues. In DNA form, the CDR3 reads TGTGCCAGCAGTTACTCTATTTGGCTTTCGGGGTCTGAAGCTTTCTTT. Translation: CASSYSIWLSGSEAFF.